This T cell receptor beta chain was profiled in a study of regulatory dendritic cells for organ transplantation. Study outcomes and limitations: The most alloreactive TCR clonotypes were found in resting memory CD8+ cells.

The assay was immunoSEQ multiplex PCR, and TCRdb's table has in-frame clones only and misses some. The table records more than 10,000 clones, around 62% of them present only once. CFSE-labeled sorted T cells met regulatory or mature dendritic cells for four to five days. The CDR3 sequence is 14 residues long. Losses at the gene ends were 4 bases for V and 6 bases for J; bases not matched to a gene: 8. The germline V gene encodes CDR1 SGHRS and CDR2 YFSETQ. As to this clone: The antigen is unknown.

The clonotype comes from a human donor in good health. The gene calls are TRBV5-1 and TRBJ1-2; 8 bases fit TRBD1. Sequenced: naive CD8+ T cells from blood cultured with dendritic cells. Specified subset: CD45RA+ naive T cells. CDR3 sequence: CASSTSHRGDGYTF. The CDR3 DNA is TGCGCCAGCAGCACATCTCACAGGGGGGATGGCTACACCTTC. The full variable domain, its missing parts supplied by reference TRBV5-1 and TRBJ1-2, is KAGVTQTPRYLIKTRGQQVTLSCSPISGHRSVSWYQQTPGQGLQFLFEYFSETQRNKGNFPGRFSGRQFSNSRSEMNVSTLELGDSALYLCASSTSHRGDGYTFGSGTRLTVV.